Listed below are T cell receptor beta chains from one sample, sequenced in a study of beta chain features in type 1 diabetes. The data were produced by immunoSEQ multiplex PCR, yet TCRdb's version contains in-frame clones alone and is incomplete. The sample holds 450,000 to 600,000 clones; approximately 28% are singletons and the top ten take around 0.065%. The specimen was naive CD4+ T cells from blood. These receptors were obtained from a man aged 18 to 30 in good health. Both conserved end residues are part of each CDR3. The D gene is left open where the match is weak. Rows give clone size only sometimes, using once, few, many, or a class for an expanded clone.

J | size | D | V | DNA | CDR3
TRBJ1-1 | NA | NA | TRBV9 | TGTGCCAGCAGCGTAGTGCCAGACATGAACACTGAAGCTTTCTTT | CASSVVPDMNTEAFF
TRBJ2-3 | few | NA | TRBV10-3 | TGTGCCATCAGTGCAAGCGTCCGCACAGATACGCAGTATTTT | CAISASVRTDTQYF
TRBJ2-2 | few | NA | TRBV5-1 | TGCGCCAGCAGGGGCGGAACGAACACCGGGGAGCTGTTTTTT | CASRGGTNTGELFF
TRBJ1-5 | NA | NA | TRBV30 | TGTGCCTGGAGTATGGGCAATCAGCCCCAGCATTTT | CAWSMGNQPQHF
TRBJ2-2 | NA | NA | TRBV7-9 | TGTGCCAGCAGCCCGATTGGCGGGGTCGACACCGGGGAGCTGTTTTTT | CASSPIGGVDTGELFF
TRBJ2-5 | NA | NA | TRBV7-9 | TGTGCCAGCAGCTTAGGAGGAGGGGCGCATGGGGAGACCCAGTACTTC | CASSLGGGAHGETQYF
TRBJ2-3 | NA | TRBD1 | TRBV4-2 | TGTGCCAGCAGCCAGATTGACAGGGGGCGCATGGATACGCAGTATTTT | CASSQIDRGRMDTQYF
TRBJ2-6 | NA | TRBD1 | TRBV7-3 | TGTGCCAGCAGCGCCACCGGGACAGGGATCGGGGCCAACGTCCTGACTTTC | CASSATGTGIGANVLTF
TRBJ2-5 | NA | NA | TRBV5-1 | TGCGCCAGCAGCTTCAGTGCAGGGACCCACCAAGAGACCCAGTACTTC | CASSFSAGTHQETQYF
TRBJ1-1 | NA | TRBD1 | TRBV19 | TGTGCCAGTAGCAGACGAGGGACAGGTATCGGAAACACTGAAGCTTTCTTT | CASSRRGTGIGNTEAFF
TRBJ2-7 | NA | NA | TRBV4-2 | TGTGCCAGCAGCCAAGATGGGTCAAGCGCGGACGAGCAGTACTTC | CASSQDGSSADEQYF
TRBJ2-7 | few | NA | TRBV30 | TGTGCCTGGACACGACAGAGCTCCTACGAGCAGTACTTC | CAWTRQSSYEQYF
TRBJ2-3 | few | NA | TRBV7-9 | TGTGCCAGCAGCTTAGCGCTGGGATGGTTGGCAGATACGCAGTATTTT | CASSLALGWLADTQYF
TRBJ2-2 | few | TRBD2 | TRBV30 | TGTGCCTGGAGTGTAACGGGAGGAGGCACCGGGGAGCTGTTTTTT | CAWSVTGGGTGELFF
TRBJ2-7 | NA | NA | TRBV25-1 | TGTGCCAGCAGTGAAACAGGCAGCTCCTACGAGCAGTACTTC | CASSETGSSYEQYF
TRBJ2-3 | NA | NA | TRBV5-1 | TGCGCCAGCAGTCGACGTTTGCCAGATACGCAGTATTTT | CASSRRLPDTQYF
TRBJ2-3 | NA | NA | TRBV5-4 | TGTGCCAGCAGCTTTGCGCCAGGCACAGATACGCAGTATTTT | CASSFAPGTDTQYF
TRBJ2-3 | few | TRBD2 | TRBV5-1 | TGCGCCAGCAGCTTGGGGACTAGCGGGAGCTATACGCAGTATTTT | CASSLGTSGSYTQYF